The entry that follows covers one TCR beta chain sequence. This clone has a single count. Its cognate antigen has yet to be identified. No qualities accompany the bases; no much larger clone lies one base away. The receptor library was made with the immunoSEQ multiplex PCR assay. For the multiplex PCR, a mixture combining 60 forward primers for TCR Vbeta segments and 13 reverse primers for TCR Jbeta segments was used. A multiplex PCR assay on genomic DNA amplified the CDR3 region of rearranged TCR beta genes. The Illumina HiSeq System was used to sequence the amplified TCR beta libraries as 87-base-pair reads. Turning to the authors' computational methods: In a later analysis, 70 million to 95 million unique TCR beta chains were counted across the roughly 700 repertoires, and roughly 11 million of these chains were shared by at least two donors. Raw reads were error-corrected and collapsed into unique sequences with a nearest-neighbor algorithm that merged closely related sequences to remove PCR and sequencing errors. CDR3 sequences were aligned to IMGT reference sequences to assign V, D and J gene segments. Each retained sequence needed at least a six-nucleotide match to both a V gene segment and a J gene segment. Rearrangements were classified as productive when the CDR3 lacked stop codons and remained in frame with V and J, and all other rearrangements were classified as non-productive. Following IMGT convention, CDR3 was defined as the stretch from the second conserved V-encoded cysteine to the conserved J-encoded phenylalanine. The earlier analysis of fewer than 750 of the donors excluded sequences that lacked an unambiguous match to a single V gene segment. In an earlier analysis of roughly 500 of the donors, V segments were called functional above 56.7% productive rearrangements and were called segregating when the between-donor standard deviation exceeded 5%. A statistical classification framework was developed to diagnose cytomegalovirus status using the catalog of TCR beta chain sequences. In a later analysis, V and J genes were assigned by comparing TCR nucleotide sequences against IMGT/GENE-DB human TR gene sequences. A later analysis assigned CDR3 sequences and most-parsimonious VDJ recombination scenarios with the TCRdist pipeline. In a later analysis, each TCR beta chain was defined by its CDR3 amino acid sequence together with its V-gene family, and reads lacking a unique V-gene family were excluded. In a later analysis, 500 to 700 highly shared, low-generation-probability nucleotide sequences were removed to address suspected cross-contamination and a sequencing artifact. In a later analysis, a clonal expansion index was calculated for each public chain from normalized within-repertoire ranks of inferred template counts. A later analysis computed generation probabilities with a VDJ recombination model fitted to out-of-frame rearrangements, and checked the results against IGoR. In a later analysis, TCR-TCR, TCR-HLA and TCR-CMV co-occurrence was scored with hypergeometric tests, and a repertoire-size bias correction was applied to TCR pairs. To estimate false discovery rates, a later analysis permuted the HLA or CMV assignments 20 times. In a later analysis, co-occurring TCRs were grouped using DBSCAN, with TCRdist sequence similarity added in when clustering inside HLA-allele-positive subsets. Repertoires with fewer than 30,000 or more than 120,000 public chains were left out of co-occurrence clustering, as were a few repertoires with anomalous nucleotide sharing. Imported from immuneACCESS, the table was reduced by TCRdb to in-frame sequences with V and J called. These copies leave out some clones; in studies compared against another copy, an unresolved V gene accounts for under half, and the cause of the remainder is not known. V and J calls and clone size are those listed in that table; D and trimming were worked out from the DNA. In this sample the table shows about 73,000 clones, roughly 82% of which occur a single time. Around 12% of the sample is held by the ten biggest clonotypes.

V has 8 bases trimmed and J has 1 base trimmed; junction bases matching no gene number 7. Measured from the cysteine to the phenylalanine, the CDR3 is 15 residues long. Only the CDR3 part of the read is kept: 45 bases, read in frame from the first base. CDR1 and CDR2 are read off the germline V gene as MNHEY and SVGAGI. This entry belongs to a study of cytomegalovirus exposure and HLA in healthy donors (dated by TCRdb to 2017 to 2019). About the study as a whole: According to an earlier analysis of around 600 of the donors, some 170 million T cells yielded over 100 million unique TCR beta sequences and more than 250 Gb of sequence data. Rather than using new phenotypic data, the later analysis identified candidate immune exposures from TCR beta sequences and from how often those sequences occurred across donors. Approximately 330 gigabases of sequencing data and about 92 million unique TCR sequences made up an early release that covered over 550 HLA-typed donors. An earlier analysis of nearly 600 of the donors applied high-throughput TCR beta sequencing to assess whether each TCR beta V gene segment acted as functional or pseudogenic. In addition to the first cohort of 666 subjects, a separate validation cohort of approximately 120 different subjects was used. Both class I and class II loci were covered by HLA typing, at four-digit resolution. In a later analysis, previously published TCR beta repertoires from roughly 710 donors were re-analyzed and high-resolution HLA genotyping was added so that TCR occurrence patterns could be studied. The study aimed to test whether signatures of past pathogen exposure could be identified by cataloging public T cell receptors. About five DR-DQ haplotypes were treated as single units for association and clustering because of strong linkage in the cohort. Donor age, sex, ethnicity and CMV serostatus were collected together with the repertoire data. To predict cytomegalovirus infection status, the study brought together high-throughput TCR immunosequencing, statistical association of individual TCRs with disease status, and machine learning. Among the roughly 400 genotyped donors, around 81% belonged to the genetic ancestry cluster associated with self-reported Caucasian donors. In a later genetic analysis, genome-wide SNP genotypes for about three fifths of the roughly 670 donors were used, and that subset was treated as a discovery cohort. Every repertoire in the discovery cohort had been generated on one and the same sequencing platform. Across some 400 genotyped donors of the cohort, an average of roughly 250,000 unique TCR beta nucleotide sequences per donor were sequenced, and roughly 18% of those sequences were non-productive. The T cell repertoires of several hundred subjects were profiled by immunosequencing and related to cytomegalovirus serostatus. The number of donors typed differed by locus, with roughly 629-640 for A, B, C, DRB1 and DQB1, 522 for DQA1, 600 to 610 for DPA1, and over 400 for DPB1.

In total, approximately 610 healthy bone marrow donors made up the cohort. At the time of sampling, every cohort member was nominally healthy, though immune exposures that went unrecorded were likely present. The donor tested CMV seronegative and was one of the 352 seronegative cohort members. A peripheral blood sample was provided by each donor, and peripheral blood mononuclear cells were used for TCR beta sequencing. The Qiagen DNeasy Blood Extraction Kit was used to extract genomic DNA from the blood cell samples. Study-wide findings and limitations: Cytomegalovirus status was reported to be diagnosed by the classifier with high specificity and sensitivity in both the original and validation cohorts. The presence/absence analyses assumed that sequencing depth was roughly uniform across donors, and that assumption may not be true. Because HLA typing was missing for some donors at each locus, association tests included only the typed subset. The authors suggested that the approach could potentially be generalized to other disease states and immunological phenotypes. Broadly in line with IMGT annotations, most TCR beta V segments showed up in productive rearrangements about 87% or about 30% of the time in an earlier analysis of 587 of the donors. Immune exposure information for the cohort was limited to CMV serostatus. A further reported finding was that TCR beta sequences accurately predicted the HLA-A and HLA-B alleles for most subjects in the first cohort. When HLA alleles, especially DR and DQ, strongly co-occurred, TCR associations were difficult to assign to individual alleles. A later analysis reported that several top co-occurrence clusters appeared linked to parvovirus B19, influenza, CMV and Epstein-Barr virus. In vitro tests confirmed that a few of the cytomegalovirus-associated TCR beta chains recognize cytomegalovirus antigens. Correlated functional status among segregating V segments might reflect linkage disequilibrium, but an unknown experimental factor could not be ruled out. Across donors, most TCR sequences were observed very rarely, whereas some public TCRs were present in many individuals. According to a later genetic analysis, donors in an Asian-associated ancestry cluster had fewer N-insertions in productive TCRs than the roughly 700-donor mean. The earlier analysis of 450 to 700 of the donors excluded some 16 rarely observed V segments, including chromosome 9 orphons, because counts were too low. Some IMGT-functional V segments, including TRBV6-2 and TRBV6-3, could not be distinguished by the 87-base-pair reads and were therefore excluded. In this cohort, only TCR beta chains were sequenced, and detectable features were limited by the absence of alpha or paired-chain data. In the study, roughly 160 TCR beta chains were listed as associated with cytomegalovirus. In a later analysis, HLA-associated TCR beta chains were found to be more clonally expanded and to have lower generation probabilities than equally common non-associated chains. In a later genetic analysis, a missense DCLRE1C variant was associated with V-gene and J-gene trimming of TCR beta chains, and the association was replicated in an independent cohort. According to a later analysis, most CMV-associated TCR beta chains appeared to be HLA-restricted, and the HLA associations seemed to be driven largely by CMV exposure. In a later analysis, TCR association rates were found to vary across HLA loci, with the most associated TCRs seen for DRB1 alleles and the fewest for HLA-C alleles. A cluster of highly shared sequence variants was judged likely to be a technical artifact of the sequencing pipeline. Specific HLA alleles were associated with 16,951 TCR beta sequences at a false discovery rate of 0.05 in a later analysis.

The chain employs TRBV6-5 and TRBJ2-1; the central 8 bases match TRBD1. This clonotype originated in a man aged 70-80 years in good health and CMV-seronegative. Sequenced: PBMCs. The CDR3 protein sequence reads: CASRTDRGSYNEQFF. The sequence in DNA is TGTGCCAGCCGTACTGACAGGGGTTCCTACAATGAGCAGTTCTTC.